The source of this T cell receptor (beta chain) is a study of blood T cell repertoires in COVID-19. On the study more broadly: The origin of the acute and convalescent COVID-19 samples was the United States, Italy and Spain. In each case, the material was cDNA or gDNA derived from T cells, B-cell-depleted T cells, or PBMCs.

Per the original data handling: Estimation of nucleated cell counts was performed using reference gene primer amplification. The table came from immunoSEQ multiplex PCR; TCRdb's copy has only in-frame clones and leaves some out. The V and J calls and clone size were taken over from that table, and D and trimming were inferred from the DNA. The sample includes about 150,000 clones, approximately 87% of them seen just once. This CDR3 region has 17 residues. V dropped 5 bases and J dropped 0 bases, with 17 bases sitting between them. Germline-derived CDR1 and CDR2 are SGHVS and FQNEAQ. The chain has TRBV7-8 and TRBJ1-3, with D perhaps matching TRBD1 (5 bases). This TCR derives from a man in his forties or fifties who had recovered from COVID-19. The sample taken for sequencing was peripheral blood. The CDR3: CASSPSAGGTSGNTIYF. Here the CDR3 DNA reads TGTGCCAGCAGCCCTAGTGCGGGGGGTACCTCTGGAAACACCATATATTTT.